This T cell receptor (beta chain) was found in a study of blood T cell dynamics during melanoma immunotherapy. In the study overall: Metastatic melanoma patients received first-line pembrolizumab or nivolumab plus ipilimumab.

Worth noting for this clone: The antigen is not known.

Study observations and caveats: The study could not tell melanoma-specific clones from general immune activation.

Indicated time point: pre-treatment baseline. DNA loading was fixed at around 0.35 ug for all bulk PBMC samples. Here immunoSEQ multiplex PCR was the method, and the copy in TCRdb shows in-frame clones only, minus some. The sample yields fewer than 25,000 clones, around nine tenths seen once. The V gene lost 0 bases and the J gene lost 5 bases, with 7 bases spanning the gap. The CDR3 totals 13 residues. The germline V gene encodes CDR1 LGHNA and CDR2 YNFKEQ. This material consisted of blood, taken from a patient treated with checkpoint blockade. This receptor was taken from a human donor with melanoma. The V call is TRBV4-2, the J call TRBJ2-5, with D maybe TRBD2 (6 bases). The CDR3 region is CASSQDGGETQYF. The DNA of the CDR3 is TGTGCCAGCAGCCAAGATGGGGGGGAGACCCAGTACTTC.